These 17 T cell receptor beta chains came from one sample sequenced in a study of CD8+CD57+ T cells in acquired aplastic anemia. The TCR beta profiling, which covered VDJ combination and CDR3 sequence, was carried out using genomic DNA as the template. TCRdb itself ran the reads through MiXCR, one entry per CDR3 protein. The table has roughly 500,000 distinct CDR3 sequences, roughly a third seen once. All sequencing subjects had displayed CD8+CD57+ cell expansion on flow cytometry. Input material: sorted CD4+, CD8+, or CD8+CD57+ T cells (not recorded which) from PBMCs. Receptors originate from a human donor with aplastic anemia.

In its sample, this clonotype was seen many times. The chain couples TRBV14 to TRBJ1-2; 10 nucleotides match TRBD1. J lost 7 bases, V lost 1 base, and 3 bases had no gene match. The CDR3 consists of 14 residues. Germline assignment: CDR1 SGHDN and CDR2 FVKESK. Written as DNA, the CDR3 is TGTGCCAGCAGCCAAGGGGGACAGGGGTCTGGCTACACCTTC. Protein product: CASSQGGQGSGYTF.

This clonotype turned up a few times. The gene calls are TRBV20-1 and TRBJ2-3; TRBD1 aligns across 8 bases. The CDR3 length is 13 residues. J was trimmed by 6 bases and V by 3 bases; bases with no gene match: 5. From germline, CDR1 is DFQATT and CDR2 SNEGSKA (reference sequence). The CDR3 loop is CSARRTGRDTQYF. CDR3 coding DNA: TGCAGTGCTAGGCGGACAGGGAGGGATACGCAGTATTTT.

This clonotype was counted many times. The J gene is TRBJ2-7, the V gene TRBV25-1; the D gene is possibly TRBD1 (5 bases). Germline V gene data show CDR1 as MGHDK and CDR2 as SYGVNS. There are 10 residues in the CDR3. CDR3 sequence reads: CADSSYEQYF. The CDR3 DNA follows: TGTGCAGACAGCTCCTACGAGCAGTACTTC.

The chain uses TRBV5-5 and TRBJ2-1; 14 positions agree with TRBD2. Germline V lookup: CDR1 SGHKS, CDR2 YYEKEE (reference sequence). This CDR3 is built from 21 residues. The ends lost 3 bases at V and 9 bases at J; junction bases unmatched: 23. In DNA, the CDR3 is TGTGCCAGCAGCTCAGACGATTTAACCGGGACTAGCGGGAGTGGGGTTGGTGAGCAGTTCTTC. Its protein product is CASSSDDLTGTSGSGVGEQFF.

The sample holds a few counts of this clonotype. CDR3 nucleotides: TGTGCCAGCAGTTTAAGGGCAGGGACCTTCCCTTTGGATCCACCCCTCCACTTT. As protein: CASSLRAGTFPLDPPLHF. The genes are TRBV12-3 or TRBV12-4 and TRBJ1-6; the D gene is possibly TRBD1 (5 bases). This CDR3 contains 18 residues. V dropped 2 bases and J dropped 11 bases, with 25 bases sitting between them.

The V gene is TRBV19, the J gene TRBJ1-5, with no clear D. Germline V gives CDR1 LNHDA, CDR2 SQIVND (reference sequence). V dropped 7 bases and J dropped 0 bases, with 7 bases sitting between them. The CDR3 spans 13 residues. This chain's CDR3 is CASNPYSNQPQHF. For the CDR3, the DNA is TGTGCCAGTAACCCGTATAGCAATCAGCCCCAGCATTTT.

This clonotype turned up a few times. The chain is built from TRBV7-9 and TRBJ1-1; 7 nucleotides match TRBD1. The CDR3 is made up of 14 amino acids. J lost 7 bases, V lost 2 bases, and 7 bases had no gene match. Germline values: CDR1 SEHNR, CDR2 FQNEAQ (reference sequence). CDR3 protein: CASSLIRGNIEAFF. As DNA, the CDR3 is TGTGCCAGCAGCTTAATCAGGGGGAATATTGAAGCTTTCTTT.

The J gene is TRBJ2-2, the V gene TRBV10-2, with D tentatively TRBD2 (6 bases). V was shortened by 5 bases and J by 7 bases, with 14 bases between the two germline ends. The CDR3 consists of 14 residues. The germline V gene has CDR1 WSHSY and CDR2 SAAADI. The CDR3 loop is CASSLSSVGGELFF. Here the CDR3 DNA reads TGCGCCAGCAGTTTATCTAGCGTAGGCGGGGAGCTGTTTTTT.

There are many counts of this clonotype. The rearrangement links TRBV2 to TRBJ1-1; possibly TRBD1 for D (5 bases). Germline V lookup: CDR1 SNHLY, CDR2 FYNNEI. CDR3 length equals 13 residues. V lost 8 bases and J 0 bases, leaving 10 bases between the germline ends. The CDR3 is CASWGLMNTEAFF. DNA for the CDR3: TGTGCCAGCTGGGGACTCATGAACACTGAAGCTTTCTTT.

This clonotype was seen at least ten times. The V and J genes are TRBV2 and TRBJ2-7; D unclear. The CDR3 length is 12 residues. CDR1 and CDR2 from the germline V gene are SNHLY and FYNNEI. V dropped 2 bases and J dropped 4 bases, with 6 bases sitting between them. This chain's CDR3 is CASSEKFYEQYF. The CDR3 DNA reads as TGTGCCAGCAGTGAAAAATTTTACGAGCAGTACTTC.

The genes are TRBV12-3 or TRBV12-4 and TRBJ1-2; the match to TRBD1 covers 7 bases. The V gene end was trimmed by 7 bases and the J gene end by 0 bases; junction bases not matched to a gene: 11. This CDR3 comprises 16 residues. The CDR3 coding sequence is TGTGCCAGCACCCGGGACAGCCGCCCTTCTAACTATGGCTACACCTTC. It codes for CASTRDSRPSNYGYTF.

Concerning this clonotype: Compared with germline, one end of the junction differs, possibly owing to a read error. The J gene is TRBJ1-2, the V gene TRBV10-3; TRBD1 agrees at 7 bases. Per germline, CDR1 ENHRY and CDR2 SYGVKD. The CDR3 extends over 15 amino acids. The chain's CDR3 is CASSYRQGFCYGYTF. The CDR3 region has the DNA TGTGCCAGCAGTTACAGACAGGGATTTTGCTATGGCTACACCTTC.

This clonotype was seen a handful of times. This sequence joins TRBV18 and TRBJ2-3; 9 positions agree with TRBD2. This CDR3 contains 16 residues. V was pared by 3 bases and J by 0 bases, with 4 bases of the junction left unmatched. The V gene's germline CDR1 is KGHSH and CDR2 LQKENI. Here the CDR3 DNA reads TGTGCCAGCTCACCCCGACTAGCGGTGAGCACAGATACGCAGTATTTT. It specifies CASSPRLAVSTDTQYF.

This clonotype was counted a few times. The CDR3 DNA is TGTGCCAGCAGCCTAGGACAGTCGCTGACACTTGAGTACTTC. As protein: CASSLGQSLTLEYF. The rearrangement uses TRBV3-1 and TRBJ2-7; a possible D gene is TRBD1 (6 bases). The CDR3 runs 14 residues. Germline values: CDR1 LGHDT, CDR2 YNNKEL (reference sequence). V lost 4 bases, J lost 11 bases, and 21 bases lay in between.

This clonotype was detected many times. This chain links TRBV12-3 or TRBV12-4 with TRBJ1-2; 7 nucleotides match TRBD1. The CDR3 covers 16 residues. V shed 6 bases and J 4 bases; nucleotides not matched to a gene: 14. CDR3 in amino acids: CASRPAGTAFTYGYTF. CDR3 nucleotide sequence: TGTGCCAGCAGACCAGCCGGGACAGCCTTTACCTATGGCTACACCTTC.

This clonotype was recorded at least ten times. This rearrangement joins TRBV5-1 to TRBJ1-5; D remains ambiguous. The CDR3 has 15 amino acids. V was cut by 0 bases and J by 3 bases, with 10 bases left in between. Germline assignment: CDR1 SGHRS and CDR2 YFSETQ. This chain's CDR3 is CASSLVGASNQPQHF. The CDR3 DNA reads TGCGCCAGCAGCTTGGTAGGTGCGTCCAATCAGCCCCAGCATTTT. Using reference TRBV5-1 and TRBJ1-5 for the parts outside the CDR3, the full variable domain is KAGVTQTPRYLIKTRGQQVTLSCSPISGHRSVSWYQQTPGQGLQFLFEYFSETQRNKGNFPGRFSGRQFSNSRSEMNVSTLELGDSALYLCASSLVGASNQPQHFGDGTRLSIL.

V and J are TRBV11-3 and TRBJ1-1; weak D call: TRBD1 (6 bases). The CDR3 has 15 residues. The V end was cut by 5 bases, the J end by 5 bases, with 18 bases between. The germline V gene has CDR1 SGHNT and CDR2 YENEEA. The DNA for the CDR3 is TGTGCCAGCAGCCAAGATCCGGGGGCGTTGACTGAAGCTTTCTTT. Translation: CASSQDPGALTEAFF. Complete variable domain (other parts from reference TRBV11-3 and TRBJ1-1): EAGVVQSPRYKIIEKKQPVAFWCNPISGHNTLYWYLQNLGQGPELLIRYENEEAVDDSQLPKDRFSAERLKGVDSTLKIQPAELGDSAVYLCASSQDPGALTEAFFGQGTRLTVV.